This TCR beta chain was sequenced during a study of regulatory T cells in long-lasting Graves disease. Study results and limitations: Accuracy may have suffered from the small sample size.

This clonotype was recorded many times. Its specificity is not known. Building of the TCR beta libraries involved iRepertoire HTBI primers and Arm-PCR of CDR3 regions. TCRdb redid the calling of the multiplex PCR reads with MiXCR, one entry per CDR3 protein. Among some 370,000 distinct CDR3 sequences listed, 12% were seen once. Time point defined: newly diagnosed GD, antithyroid drugs for less than 3 months. The TCR library was made from RNA that had been extracted from PBMCs in TRIzol. Germline V gene sequence: CDR1 MNHEY, CDR2 SVGEGT. The length of the CDR3 is 15 residues. Between the trimmed V and J ends, which lost 4 bases and 6 bases, there was a span of 19 bases. A further study also used this sample, focusing on T cells in Graves' hyperthyroidism and ophthalmopathy. That source notes: A patient was excluded if there was uncontrolled infection, other autoimmune disease, pregnancy or lactation.

The TCR comes from a woman aged 18-29 years with Graves disease. J is TRBJ2-7 and V is TRBV6-2 or TRBV6-3; perhaps TRBD2 as D (6 bases). This material consisted of peripheral blood mononuclear cells (PBMCs), taken at new diagnosis, from a patient treated with antithyroid drugs. DNA for the CDR3: TGTGCCAGCAGTTCTCGACTAGAAGGCCCGCTCGAGCAGTACTTC. This sequence encodes CASSSRLEGPLEQYF.